This T cell receptor beta chain is drawn from a study of CXCR3-negative and CXCR3-positive naive CD8 T cells. The study's findings and limits: CXCR3 levels fell partly with cryopreservation; most assays relied on fresh PBMCs.

Points on this clonotype: What it recognizes is unknown.

The CDR3 contains 15 residues. From germline, CDR1 is LGHNA and CDR2 YNFKEQ. Sorts performed in triplicate captured more than 250,000 cells each from every CD8+ T cell subset. 5' RACE with UMI labels generated the TRB cDNA libraries. TCRdb reprocessed the 5' RACE reads and reports one entry per CDR3 protein, with no DNA. The sample has 9,100 or so distinct CDR3 sequences. The rearrangement joins TRBV4-2 to TRBJ2-1. This clonotype was obtained from a human donor in good health. Some clones in this sample may be carry-over from other donors' samples. The sequencing input was naive CXCR3- CD8+ T cells from blood. This sample's subset: CD45RO-CCR7+CD27+CD95- naive CD8+ T cells lacking CXCR3 (TNR3-). The CDR3 loop reads CASSQDRTTYNEQFF.